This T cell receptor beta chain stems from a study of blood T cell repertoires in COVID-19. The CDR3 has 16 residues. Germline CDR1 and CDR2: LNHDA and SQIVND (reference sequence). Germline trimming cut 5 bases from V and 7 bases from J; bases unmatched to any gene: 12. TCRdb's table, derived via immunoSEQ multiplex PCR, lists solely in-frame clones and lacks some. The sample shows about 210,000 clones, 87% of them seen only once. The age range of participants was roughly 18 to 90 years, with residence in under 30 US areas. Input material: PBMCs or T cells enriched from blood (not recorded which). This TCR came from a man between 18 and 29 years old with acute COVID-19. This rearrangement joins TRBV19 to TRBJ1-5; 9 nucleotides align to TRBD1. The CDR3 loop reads CASSVDRGSPWQPQHF. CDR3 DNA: TGTGCCAGTAGTGTGGACAGGGGTAGTCCGTGGCAGCCCCAGCATTTT.